This entry lists 28 T cell receptor beta chains sequenced from one sample in a study of sequential checkpoint blockade in melanoma. Using immunoSEQ multiplex PCR, the repertoire was profiled, and TCRdb retains in-frame clones only, with some absent. The sample yields fewer than 15,000 clones, over 70% seen once. Treatment given: randomized to nivolumab then ipilimumab (arm A) or the reverse (arm B). The sample was CD8+ T cells sorted from blood (inferred from file names), taken from a patient given nivolumab and ipilimumab in sequence. All receptors come from a human donor with melanoma.

The V gene is TRBV5-8, the J gene TRBJ2-7; 7 nucleotides align to TRBD2. V was clipped by 4 bases and J by 2 bases; unmatched bases: 6. CDR1 and CDR2 (germline): SGHTS, YDEGEE. The CDR3 spans 14 residues. The CDR3 protein is CASSPTSSAYEQYF. The CDR3 DNA follows: TGTGCCAGCAGCCCGACTAGCTCCGCCTACGAGCAGTACTTC.

The genes are TRBV5-1 and TRBJ2-7; TRBD2 matches 10 bases. The trim removed 4 bases at V and 2 bases at J, leaving 9 bases unmatched. This CDR3 has 16 residues. The germline V gene has CDR1 SGHRS and CDR2 YFSETQ. CDR3 residues: CASSLRTSGDTYEQYF. CDR3 in DNA: TGCGCCAGCAGCCTGCGGACTAGCGGTGACACCTACGAGCAGTACTTC.

This clone is large within its sample. In DNA form, the CDR3 reads TGTGCCAGCAGCTTAGTCCAGGGCGGCACTGAAGCTTTCTTT. Its protein product is CASSLVQGGTEAFF. The chain couples TRBV7-9 to TRBJ1-1, with D perhaps TRBD1 (5 bases). Germline V gives CDR1 SEHNR, CDR2 FQNEAQ (reference sequence). The CDR3 is 14 residues long. The ends were cut back, 1 base at V and 4 bases at J, with 10 bases in the middle.

This chain joins TRBV13 and TRBJ2-7; D perhaps matches TRBD1 (6 bases). CDR3 length: 15 residues. V lost 1 base, J lost 3 bases, and 13 bases lay in between. Germline lookup yields CDR1 PRHDT and CDR2 FYEKMQ (reference sequence). The CDR3 here is CASSLASGTSYEQYF. The CDR3 coding sequence is TGTGCCAGCAGCTTAGCCAGTGGGACAAGCTACGAGCAGTACTTC.

The CDR3 DNA is TGTGCCAGTAGTACCTCAGACGAAGGGGTTTCTGAAGCTTTCTTT. This translates into CASSTSDEGVSEAFF. The rearrangement links TRBV19 to TRBJ1-1; weak D call: TRBD1 (5 bases). The CDR3 extends over 15 amino acids. Trimming took 4 bases from V and 6 from J, leaving 18 bases between them. Per germline, CDR1 LNHDA and CDR2 SQIVND (reference sequence). Combining the CDR3 with reference TRBV19 and TRBJ1-1 gives the whole variable domain DGGITQSPKYLFRKEGQNVTLSCEQNLNHDAMYWYRQDPGQGLRLIYYSQIVNDFQKGDIAEGYSVSREKKESFPLTVTSAQKNPTAFYLCASSTSDEGVSEAFFGQGTRLTVV.

The rearrangement uses TRBV7-9 and TRBJ2-3, with D perhaps matching TRBD2 (6 bases). CDR3 length: 15 amino acids. Germline V gives CDR1 SEHNR, CDR2 FQNEAQ (reference sequence). The germline V and J ends were trimmed by 5 bases and 0 bases, with 12 bases remaining between them. CDR3 coding DNA: TGTGCCAGCAGCGCGCGGGGATCTAGCACAGATACGCAGTATTTT. It encodes CASSARGSSTDTQYF.

V gene TRBV7-9 combines with J gene TRBJ1-1, with 7 bases fitting TRBD1. After removal of 8 bases from V and 1 base from J, the junction contained 4 bases not matched to a gene. The germline gives CDR1 SEHNR, CDR2 FQNEAQ (reference sequence). The CDR3 has 13 residues. CDR3 nucleotide sequence: TGTGCCAGCTCGGGACAGTCGAACACTGAAGCTTTCTTT. Its protein is CASSGQSNTEAFF. Using reference TRBV7-9 and TRBJ1-1 for the parts outside the CDR3, the full variable domain is DTGVSQNPRHKITKRGQNVTFRCDPISEHNRLYWYRQTLGQGPEFLTYFQNEAQLEKSRLLSDRFSAERPKGSFSTLEIQRTEQGDSAMYLCASSGQSNTEAFFGQGTRLTVV.

The genes are TRBV6-1 and TRBJ2-5; D unclear. The CDR3 spans 15 residues. The germline V and J ends were trimmed by 5 bases and 4 bases, with 17 bases remaining between them. Germline values: CDR1 MNHNS, CDR2 SASEGT. The CDR3 protein is CASSSYSGRIETQYF. The CDR3 region has the DNA TGTGCCAGCAGTTCGTATTCAGGAAGGATAGAGACCCAGTACTTC.

This clone was seen just once. The V and J genes are TRBV5-4 and TRBJ2-3; 11 positions match TRBD2. Germline V gene sequence: CDR1 SGHNT, CDR2 YYREEE (reference sequence). The CDR3 is made up of 16 amino acids. V was clipped by 7 bases and J by 0 bases; unmatched bases: 7. The CDR3 nucleotides read TGTGCCAGCTACGTAGCGGGGGGGCGGAGCACAGATACGCAGTATTTT. As protein: CASYVAGGRSTDTQYF.

The V call is TRBV6-1, the J call TRBJ2-3; 10 nucleotides line up with TRBD2. The V segment lost 6 bases and the J segment 0 bases; nucleotides outside the gene matches: 3. CDR3 length: 15 amino acids. Germline CDR1 and CDR2: MNHNS and SASEGT. The CDR3 loop is CASSELAGSTDTQYF. DNA of the CDR3: TGTGCCAGCAGCGAACTAGCGGGGAGCACAGATACGCAGTATTTT.

The rearrangement uses TRBV9 and TRBJ1-2; D is undetermined. The CDR3 sequence is 13 residues long. Germline assignment: CDR1 SGDLS and CDR2 YYNGEE. Between the trimmed V and J ends, which lost 6 bases and 3 bases, there was a span of 12 bases. The CDR3 region is CASTQTSDYGYTF. CDR3 bases: TGTGCCAGCACCCAAACATCCGACTATGGCTACACCTTC.

There are a few counts of this clone. V usage is TRBV5-4 and J usage is TRBJ2-5; maybe TRBD1 (6 bases). The CDR3 has 13 residues. Deletions cut 2 bases from V and 9 bases from J, with 14 bases between. Germline values: CDR1 SGHNT, CDR2 YYREEE (reference sequence). This chain's CDR3 is CASSFSDPGAQYF. CDR3 nucleotides: TGTGCCAGCAGCTTTTCGGACCCAGGGGCCCAGTACTTC.

The chain links TRBV7-3 to TRBJ2-7; tentatively, D is TRBD2 (6 bases). The CDR3 spans 15 residues. V was pared by 2 bases and J by 5 bases, with 16 bases between. Germline V gives CDR1 SGHTA, CDR2 FQGTGA. In DNA form, the CDR3 reads TGTGCCAGCAGCTTACTTTCACTAGCTCCCCACGAGCAGTACTTC. Protein product: CASSLLSLAPHEQYF.

The chain joins TRBV10-2 to TRBJ2-7, with 9 bases fitting TRBD1. CDR1 is WSHSY, CDR2 SAAADI, per germline. The CDR3 extends over 13 amino acids. Trimming cost V 10 bases and J 5 bases; bases outside gene matches: 9. CDR3: CANPGQGPHEQYF. The CDR3 DNA reads TGCGCCAACCCGGGACAGGGTCCCCACGAGCAGTACTTC.

J is TRBJ1-1 and V is TRBV6-4, with TRBD1 matching over 9 bases. CDR1 and CDR2 (germline): MRHNA, SNTAGT. CDR3 length: 15 amino acids. V lost 5 bases to trimming and J lost 3 bases; unmatched junction nucleotides: 7. The CDR3 is CASSYQTGGHTEAFF. The DNA for the CDR3 is TGTGCCAGCAGTTATCAGACAGGGGGGCACACTGAAGCTTTCTTT.

This clone is deemed medium-sized (0.01 to 0.1%). The chain has TRBV6-1 and TRBJ1-5; D possibly corresponds to TRBD1 (6 bases). Germline lookup yields CDR1 MNHNS and CDR2 SASEGT. CDR3 length: 14 amino acids. V lost 8 bases to trimming and J lost 6 bases, with 17 bases between them. The chain's CDR3 is CASSAAYRAQPQHF. The CDR3 coding sequence is TGTGCCAGCTCAGCAGCCTACAGGGCTCAGCCCCAGCATTTT.

This chain joins TRBV2 and TRBJ1-1; D is uncertain. Germline CDR1 SNHLY, CDR2 FYNNEI. CDR3 length equals 12 residues. V shed 3 bases and J shed 7 bases, with 9 bases lying between them. The CDR3 sequence: CASSELYVEAFF. CDR3 nucleotide sequence: TGTGCCAGCAGTGAGTTGTATGTTGAAGCTTTCTTT.

The genes are TRBV10-2 and TRBJ2-7; tentative D call: TRBD1 (6 bases). Per the germline V gene, CDR1 is WSHSY and CDR2 is SAAADI. The CDR3 covers 15 residues. V was shortened by 2 bases and J by 5 bases, with 16 bases between the two germline ends. For the CDR3, the DNA is TGCGCCAGCAGTGAGATATGGCAGGGGAACAACGAGCAGTACTTC. Translated, it gives CASSEIWQGNNEQYF.

This clone has only one observation. This chain uses TRBV6-1 with TRBJ2-2; TRBD1 aligns across 7 bases. Germline V CDR1 and CDR2: MNHNS, SASEGT. V was pared by 6 bases and J by 13 bases, with 8 bases of the junction left unmatched. This CDR3 has 12 amino acids. CDR3 protein: CASRITGAGLFF. CDR3 nucleotide sequence: TGTGCCAGCAGGATCACAGGGGCAGGGCTGTTTTTT.

This clone was counted a few times. The chain links TRBV19 to TRBJ1-5; a weak D match, TRBD1 (6 bases). CDR1 is LNHDA and CDR2 is SQIVND in the germline V gene (reference sequence). The CDR3 sequence is 15 residues long. V was cut by 6 bases and J by 2 bases, with 14 bases left in between. The CDR3 is CASRTGLQGNQPQHF. The CDR3 region has the DNA TGTGCCAGTAGAACAGGGCTTCAGGGCAATCAGCCCCAGCATTTT.

This chain uses TRBV5-4 with TRBJ1-3; D uncertain. CDR3 size: 14 residues. V was clipped by 2 bases and J by 10 bases, with 16 bases between them. The germline CDR1 and CDR2 sequences are SGHNT and YYREEE (reference sequence). In DNA form, the CDR3 reads TGTGCCAGCAGCTTAGGGCCGGACCCGGGGACCATATATTTT. This gives the protein CASSLGPDPGTIYF.

The CDR3 sequence: CASSEGTGGNSPLHF. The CDR3 nucleotides read TGTGCCAGCAGTGAAGGGACAGGGGGCAATTCACCCCTCCACTTT. J is TRBJ1-6 and V is TRBV6-1; 11 nucleotides line up with TRBD1. Germline CDR1 reads MNHNS; CDR2 reads SASEGT. This CDR3 contains 15 residues. After removal of 1 base from V and 7 bases from J, the junction contained 0 bases not matched to a gene.

In its sample, this clone was seen a few times. The chain employs TRBV19 and TRBJ1-3; no firm D call. CDR3 length equals 15 residues. Trimming took off 3 bases at V and 0 bases at J, with 9 bases between the two ends. Germline values: CDR1 LNHDA, CDR2 SQIVND (reference sequence). DNA for the CDR3: TGTGCCAGTAGTATTCTCTCCGGCTCTGGAAACACCATATATTTT. It encodes CASSILSGSGNTIYF.

J is TRBJ1-6 and V is TRBV6-1; D is unresolved. V was pared by 0 bases and J by 14 bases, with 5 bases between. Germline loops: CDR1 MNHNS, CDR2 SASEGT. This CDR3 spans 11 amino acids. The DNA of the CDR3 is TGTGCCAGCAGTGAAGCGAACACCCTCCACTTT. Translation gives CASSEANTLHF.

This clone has more than one count but fewer than ten. The sample contains more than one DNA sequence encoding this CDR3. The V gene is TRBV9, the J gene TRBJ2-7; 13 bases agree with TRBD2. The ends lost 3 bases at V and 4 bases at J; junction bases unmatched: 7. Germline values: CDR1 SGDLS, CDR2 YYNGEE. This CDR3 has 16 residues. The CDR3 loop is CASSAGLAGVGYEQYF. CDR3 coding DNA: TGTGCCAGCAGCGCCGGACTAGCGGGAGTGGGGTACGAGCAGTACTTC.

This chain's CDR3 is CASSITGWGNYGYTF. In DNA, the CDR3 is TGTGCCAGTAGTATCACAGGTTGGGGAAACTATGGCTACACCTTC. This chain joins TRBV19 and TRBJ1-2; D is possibly TRBD1 (5 bases). CDR1 is LNHDA, CDR2 SQIVND, per germline (reference sequence). The CDR3 consists of 15 residues. Trimming took off 3 bases at V and 2 bases at J, with 13 bases between the two ends.

The rearrangement uses TRBV19 and TRBJ1-2; possible D gene TRBD1, 6 bases. This CDR3 is built from 12 residues. Per the germline V gene, CDR1 is LNHDA and CDR2 is SQIVND (reference sequence). The V and J ends lost 10 bases and 12 bases respectively, with 21 bases between them. Here the CDR3 reads CATTGTSPFHTF. In DNA, the CDR3 is TGTGCCACTACCGGGACATCCCCATTCCACACCTTC.

The chain employs TRBV7-6 and TRBJ1-1, with 8 nucleotides matching TRBD1. Germline loops: CDR1 SGHVS, CDR2 FNYEAQ. Losses at the gene ends were 5 bases for V and 0 bases for J; bases not matched to a gene: 2. The CDR3 covers 14 residues. The DNA of the CDR3 is TGTGCCAGCAGCCGACAGGGGATGAACACTGAAGCTTTCTTT. Translation gives CASSRQGMNTEAFF.